Listed below are T cell receptor beta chains from one sample, sequenced in a study of shared clonotypes between healthy human individuals. Method: immunoSEQ multiplex PCR; TCRdb's copy keeps in-frame clones and lacks some. Here the sample spans 2,500,000 or so clones, 85% to 95% being singletons. The sample taken for sequencing was naive CD4+ T cells from PBMCs. The receptors come from a man aged 18 to 30 in good health. Some clones in this sample may be carry-over from other donors' samples. CDR3s include the opening cysteine and the closing phenylalanine or tryptophan. D genes are given only for firm matches. Clone size is shown for a subset of rows, as once, few, many or a class of expanded clone.

V gene,clone size,J gene,D gene,CDR3 protein,CDR3 DNA
TRBV5-4,-,TRBJ2-1,TRBD1,CASSGTGVGEQFF,TGTGCCAGCAGCGGGACAGGGGTGGGTGAGCAGTTCTTC
TRBV7-2,-,TRBJ2-7,TRBD2,CASSLAAGGEQYF,TGTGCCAGCAGCTTAGCGGCGGGGGGCGAGCAGTACTTC
TRBV29-1,-,TRBJ2-1,-,CSVELVVVRNEQFF,TGCAGCGTTGAACTAGTAGTGGTCCGCAATGAGCAGTTCTTC
TRBV7-3,once,TRBJ2-3,-,CASSLGGTLDTQYF,TGTGCCAGCAGCTTAGGAGGGACTCTCGATACGCAGTATTTT
TRBV18,-,TRBJ2-2,TRBD1,CASSPSTGTATGELFF,TGTGCCAGCTCACCTTCGACAGGGACGGCCACCGGGGAGCTGTTTTTT
TRBV18,once,TRBJ1-2,TRBD1,CASSPRQGDNYGYTF,TGTGCCAGCTCACCCCGACAGGGGGATAATTATGGCTACACCTTC
TRBV6-1,-,TRBJ2-7,-,CASSEPTGPYEQYF,TGTGCCAGCAGCGAACCGACAGGTCCCTACGAGCAGTACTTC
TRBV13,-,TRBJ2-7,TRBD1,CASSMTGGYEQYF,TGTGCCAGCAGTATGACAGGGGGCTACGAGCAGTACTTC
TRBV5-1,-,TRBJ2-3,TRBD1,CASSAGTGGPDTQYF,TGCGCCAGCAGCGCCGGGACAGGGGGCCCAGATACGCAGTATTTT
TRBV7-8,-,TRBJ1-5,TRBD1,CASSAGTANSNQPQHF,TGTGCCAGCAGCGCCGGGACAGCGAATAGCAATCAGCCCCAGCATTTT
TRBV11-1,-,TRBJ2-3,TRBD1,CASSTGQGGTQYF,TGTGCCAGCAGCACCGGACAGGGAGGTACGCAGTATTTT
TRBV4-3,-,TRBJ2-5,TRBD1,CASSQATGVETQYF,TGCGCCAGCAGCCAAGCGACAGGGGTTGAGACCCAGTACTTC
TRBV27,-,TRBJ2-2,TRBD1,CATTGTGRNTGELFF,TGTGCCACCACCGGGACAGGGAGAAACACCGGGGAGCTGTTTTTT
TRBV5-1,-,TRBJ2-5,-,CASSYGGQGVQTQYF,TGCGCCAGCAGTTACGGGGGACAAGGTGTCCAGACCCAGTACTTC
TRBV27,-,TRBJ2-4,-,CASSENPGTATKNIQYF,TGTGCCAGCAGTGAAAACCCCGGGACGGCCACCAAAAACATTCAGTACTTC
TRBV5-1,-,TRBJ2-1,TRBD2,CASSLEGLAYNEQFF,TGCGCCAGCAGCTTGGAGGGACTAGCGTACAATGAGCAGTTCTTC
TRBV4-1,-,TRBJ2-7,-,CASSRPGTSYEQYF,TGCGCCAGCAGTCGACCCGGGACATCTTACGAGCAGTACTTC
TRBV7-6,-,TRBJ2-3,-,CASSPGQSTDTQYF,TGTGCCAGCAGCCCAGGACAGAGCACAGATACGCAGTATTTT
TRBV20-1,-,TRBJ2-7,-,CSARDPPEQYF,TGCAGTGCTAGAGATCCCCCGGAGCAGTACTTC